The present entry profiles one T cell receptor beta chain with its context. The sample originates from a study of glioma-infiltrating T cells after dendritic cell vaccination. In the study overall: Monocyte-derived dendritic cells, cultured approximately 7 days with IL-4 and GM-CSF, were pulsed with autologous tumor lysate.

Germline CDR1 is SGHTA and CDR2 is FQGNSA. Trimming at V came to 2 bases and at J to 2 bases, leaving 8 bases not matched to a gene. The CDR3 is 17 amino acids. The time point: after dendritic cell vaccination, including at tumor progression/relapse. Patients had residual fresh-frozen tumor tissue and more than two years of survival data. Data came from immunoSEQ multiplex PCR; TCRdb stores just in-frame clones and leaves some out. The sample includes 65,000 or so clones, about nine tenths of them seen just once. The input for sequencing was blood, taken after dendritic cell vaccination. The receptor's source is a human donor with glioblastoma. The chain links TRBV7-2 to TRBJ2-7, with TRBD2 matching 11 bases. In DNA, the CDR3 is TGTGCCAGCAGCTTACCTCAGCTAGCGGGGGGTACCTACGAGCAGTACTTC. Its translation: CASSLPQLAGGTYEQYF.